This TCR beta chain was sequenced for a study of blood T cell repertoires in COVID-19. Whole-study context: In each case, the material was cDNA or gDNA derived from T cells, B-cell-depleted T cells, or PBMCs.

This clone has only one observation. Participants had their cohort set by participant-reported clinical history. Data came from immunoSEQ multiplex PCR; TCRdb stores just in-frame clones and leaves some out. Of approximately 360,000 clones in the sample, roughly 90% were seen once. Looked up from germline, CDR1 is SNHLY and CDR2 is FYNNEI. Trimming removed 8 bases at V and 6 bases at J, with 8 bases between. The CDR3 contains 12 residues. The chain couples TRBV2 to TRBJ1-6, with a tentative D call TRBD1 (6 bases). The specimen sequenced was PBMCs or T cells enriched from blood (not recorded which). This clonotype was obtained from a woman between 25 and 40 years old with acute COVID-19. The CDR3 DNA follows: TGTGCCAGCTCCAGGGGTAATTCACCCCTCCACTTT. It yields the protein CASSRGNSPLHF. The full variable domain, rest sourced from reference TRBV2 and TRBJ1-6, is EPEVTQTPSHQVTQMGQEVILRCVPISNHLYFYWYRQILGQKVEFLVSFYNNEISEKSEIFDDQFSVERPDGSNFTLKIRSTKLEDSAMYFCASSRGNSPLHFGNGTRLTVT.